This T cell receptor (beta chain) was sequenced for a study of blood T cell repertoires in COVID-19. CDR3 length: 15 residues. The germline V gene has CDR1 MDHEN and CDR2 SYDVKM. Trimming left V 4 bases short and J 5 bases short, with 15 bases between. Profiling relied on immunoSEQ multiplex PCR, and the TCRdb table lists in-frame clones only, not all of them. The sample holds around 170,000 clones; approximately 80% are singletons and the top ten take under 3.5%. Source material: peripheral blood. This clonotype originated in a woman aged 55-70 years with acute or convalescent COVID-19. The chain carries TRBV28 and TRBJ2-1; D unclear. CDR3 nucleotides: TGTGCCAGCAGTTCTACCCGGTACAGCAACAATGAGCAGTTCTTC. Its translation is CASSSTRYSNNEQFF.